This T cell receptor beta chain was recovered during a study of T-cell memory formation after mild COVID-19. Study-wide points: Later expanders leaned toward CD4+, whereas clones contracting from day 15 to 85 were balanced CD4/CD8.

Concerning this clonotype itself: Its antigen remains unknown.

The CDR3 covers 18 residues. The J segment lost 5 bases and the V segment lost 5 bases, leaving 16 bases of the junction unmatched. The V gene's germline CDR1 is SEHNR and CDR2 FQNEAQ (reference sequence). TCRdb itself ran the 5' RACE reads through MiXCR, one entry per CDR3 protein. In the table there are about 240,000 distinct CDR3 sequences, around 10% of which are singletons. The receptor was isolated from a man between 18 and 29 years old who had mild COVID-19 (a few samples of this study predate the infection). Cell type and time point are not known. Source material: PBMCs or a T cell subset sorted from them (not recorded which). J is TRBJ2-5 and V is TRBV7-9, with TRBD1 matching 11 bases. CDR3 residues: CASSNPGTGGIFRETQYF. The CDR3 DNA is TGTGCCAGCAGCAACCCAGGGACAGGGGGAATCTTTAGGGAGACCCAGTACTTC. The entire variable domain, with the rest obtained from reference TRBV7-9 and TRBJ2-5, is as follows: DTGVSQNPRHKITKRGQNVTFRCDPISEHNRLYWYRQTLGQGPEFLTYFQNEAQLEKSRLLSDRFSAERPKGSFSTLEIQRTEQGDSAMYLCASSNPGTGGIFRETQYFGPGTRLLVL.